This T cell receptor beta chain came from a study of T cell responses to AZD1222 COVID-19 vaccine. Produced via immunoSEQ multiplex PCR; TCRdb's table is partial and in-frame only. The table lists 88,000 or so clones, roughly 91% of them singletons. In the case of this clone: Its specificity is not known.

Germline V CDR1 and CDR2: MNHEY, SVGAGI. V was shortened by 9 bases and J by 4 bases, with 15 bases between the two germline ends. The CDR3 spans 13 residues. Overall study results and limits: Two AZD1222 doses significantly raised spike-specific TCR breadth and depth over controls.

Pooling of second doses given at about 4 or about 12 weeks was done. The sequencing here drew on peripheral blood, taken 28 days after the second AZD1222 dose. This TCR was recovered from an adult who received the AZD1222 COVID-19 vaccine. J is TRBJ2-5 and V is TRBV6-5; D is uncertain. DNA for the CDR3: TGTGCCAGTTGTATACTGGGTGGAGAGACCCAGTACTTC. It translates to CASCILGGETQYF.